The rows below give T cell receptor beta chains drawn from one sample of a study of blood T cell repertoires in COVID-19. Sequenced by immunoSEQ multiplex PCR; TCRdb stores in-frame clones only, minus some. Here the sample spans roughly 120,000 clones, 70% to 85% being singletons. The specimen sequenced was peripheral blood. The origin of the receptors is a man between 65 and 85 years old with active or convalescent COVID-19. CDR3s leave out the opening cysteine and the closing phenylalanine or tryptophan. Size is stated for part of the rows, as once, few or many counts, or as a class when the clone is expanded.

>-|TRBV2
ASSPNRGPVGYGYT
>-|TRBV6-1
ASSEAWRSNQPQH
>few|TRBV11-3
ASSLDKGGTNGYT
>-|TRBV10-3
AISDGQGGVGEQY
>few|TRBV5-4
ASSPTNPENTEAF
>-|TRBV19
ASSSGTGIYNEQF
>-|TRBV27
ASSLDGTARNSGANVLT
>-|TRBV11-2
ASSPQGPEAF
>few|TRBV18
ASSPWTSGSAYEQY
>-|TRBV7-2
ASSLDRDRGLYYGYT
>-|TRBV29-1
STGLAVYNEQF
>once|TRBV28
ASRLQGYDYGYT
>-|TRBV27
ASSLGQGGEAF
>-|TRBV4-1
ASSQDPTGRGTDTQY
>-|TRBV5-1
ASSLQDQSNSPLH
>-|TRBV7-9
ASSADTSTDTQY
>-|TRBV7-3
ASSLTASYNEQF
>-|TRBV7-3
ASSLTGLAEETQY
>once|TRBV6-2/TRBV6-3
ASSYKAYSPNYGYT
>-|TRBV4-2
ASSQALAASGAEEQF
>-|TRBV12-3/TRBV12-4
ASRPGTNEKLF
>-|TRBV7-4
ASSLTHRGPVYTLF
>-|TRBV19
ASKTKGGAYQPQH
>-|TRBV7-2
ASSEPGRSEAF
>-|TRBV11-3
ASSHRAGGYQETQY
>-|TRBV6-6
ASSSHSEAVYNEQF
>-|TRBV15
ATSKDRGWQPQH
>-|TRBV4-3
ASSQDVVNEAF
>-|TRBV5-4
ASSLVQARNYGYT
>-|TRBV7-2
ASSPSQYEQY
>-|TRBV18
ASSPAGSPLH
>-|TRBV5-1
ASSFGAATGDGYT
>-|TRBV7-9
ASSLGDTAGTQY
>medium-sized|TRBV4-1
ASSQEGTGFGEQY
>once|TRBV7-3
ASSPTGGADEQY
>-|TRBV3-1/TRBV3-2
ASSQGPGRGTNQPQH
>few|TRBV2
ASRQGTTTYEQY
>-|TRBV19
ASSMPGQDYEQY
>-|TRBV5-8
ASSLHRGTDTQY
>-|TRBV11-3
ASSLMSSYNEQF
>few|TRBV5-1
ASSLVAGPTSRTDTQY
>few|TRBV5-6
ASSFGQGVAVAGELF
>-|TRBV5-4
ASHRGGTGNSPLH
>-|TRBV3-1/TRBV3-2
ASSQNLASNQPQH
>-|TRBV7-8
ASSLGFSGRARTDTQY
>-|TRBV19
ASSPGQGINEKLF
>few|TRBV2
ASSDVGGGQPQH
>-|TRBV7-6
ASSLATEGYNEQF
>few|TRBV29-1
SAHRDDEKLF
>-|TRBV30
AWSSPWDRGKGTYEQY
>-|TRBV6-6
ASTARTGDYGYT
>-|TRBV5-1
ASSLQAENTEAF
>-|TRBV20-1
SASRGANVLT
>-|TRBV5-6
ASSSPGQGPDYEQY
>-|TRBV5-4
ASSSRTDVAGDTQY
>few|TRBV10-3
AISVAGELF
>-|TRBV7-2
ASSLALTSGSKETQY
>-|TRBV5-1
ASSLLPSGSTDTQY
>-|TRBV5-1
ASSLVGVVIDSPLH
>-|TRBV28
ASSRGVLEWPQH